The clone carrying this T cell receptor (beta chain) was observed many times. The antigen is not known. V dropped 5 bases and J dropped 0 bases, with 13 bases sitting between them. Germline CDR1 SEHNR, CDR2 FQNEAQ (reference sequence). The CDR3 loop spans 15 amino acids. The data stem from a study of response to subunit inactivated influenza vaccine. Study results and limitations: The authors suggested that few new T cells are recruited per seasonal influenza vaccination.

TCRdb re-called the RT-PCR reads with MiXCR, one entry per CDR3 protein. Among under 200,000 distinct CDR3 sequences listed, approximately 11% were seen once. The clonotype originates from a man in his forties or fifties who received an inactivated influenza vaccine. This rearrangement joins TRBV7-9 to TRBJ1-1; D gene unclear. The input for sequencing was non-naive T cells sorted from PBMCs, taken about 6 weeks after vaccination. CDR3 protein: CASSPYSEMNTEAFF. The CDR3 DNA reads as TGTGCCAGCAGCCCCTACTCGGAAATGAACACTGAAGCTTTCTTT. Using reference TRBV7-9 and TRBJ1-1 for the parts outside the CDR3, the full variable domain is DTGVSQNPRHKITKRGQNVTFRCDPISEHNRLYWYRQTLGQGPEFLTYFQNEAQLEKSRLLSDRFSAERPKGSFSTLEIQRTEQGDSAMYLCASSPYSEMNTEAFFGQGTRLTVV.